Below, one TCR beta chain is given with its context. The CDR3 runs to 16 residues. J gave up 4 bases and V 2 bases, and 7 bases lay outside the gene matches. Germline CDR1 and CDR2: SNHLY and FYNNEI. These data originate in a study of blood T cell repertoires in COVID-19. Study-level background: Sample material is recorded as cDNA or gDNA derived from T cells, B-cell-depleted T cells, or PBMCs.

Only in-frame clones appear in the TCRdb table, and some are missing; sequencing was by immunoSEQ multiplex PCR. Of about 670,000 clones in the sample, 90% were seen once. Sequenced: peripheral blood. The chain carries TRBV2 and TRBJ2-5; 10 bases are shared with TRBD2. This TCR was recovered from a young woman with acute or convalescent COVID-19. This chain's CDR3 is CASSELATSGVETQYF. The CDR3 region has the DNA TGTGCCAGCAGTGAATTAGCTACTAGCGGGGTAGAGACCCAGTACTTC.